This is a list of T cell receptor beta chains from one sample in a study of OX40 agonist ivuxolimab in advanced cancers. Profiling relied on immunoSEQ multiplex PCR, and the TCRdb table lists in-frame clones only, not all of them. The sample carries tens of thousands of clones, roughly three quarters recorded once. Specimen: CD4+ or CD8+ T cells sorted from blood, collected in a trial of the OX40 agonist ivuxolimab. The receptors stem from an adult with an advanced solid tumor such as melanoma, head and neck, liver or kidney cancer. The CDR3 runs from the conserved cysteine through the conserved F or W. A D gene is named only where the DNA matches it firmly. Where a row states a size, it is once, few, many or the class of an expanded clone; other rows omit it.

CDR3	DNA	size	D	V	J
CASSGQGFTDTQYF	TGTGCCAGTAGTGGACAGGGTTTCACGGATACGCAGTATTTT	NA	TRBD1	TRBV19	TRBJ2-3
CASSYGGTEAFF	TGTGCCAGCAGTTACGGGGGCACTGAAGCTTTCTTT	NA	NA	TRBV6-5	TRBJ1-1
CASSPQTGSGGEQYF	TGCGCCAGCAGCCCTCAGACAGGGTCCGGGGGCGAGCAGTACTTC	NA	NA	TRBV5-1	TRBJ2-7
CASRKGGASTDTQYF	TGTGCCAGCAGAAAGGGGGGCGCCAGCACAGATACGCAGTATTTT	few	NA	TRBV11-3	TRBJ2-3
CASSLNSGGSYEQYF	TGCGCCAGCAGCTTAAATTCGGGGGGCTCCTACGAGCAGTACTTC	NA	TRBD2	TRBV5-1	TRBJ2-7
CSHTLWGGTDTQYF	TGCAGCCATACCCTCTGGGGGGGCACAGATACGCAGTATTTT	NA	NA	TRBV29-1	TRBJ2-3
CASSPHTGTSGTTSYEQYF	TGTGCCAGCAGCCCACACACCGGGACTAGCGGGACAACCTCCTACGAGCAGTACTTC	few	TRBD2	TRBV9	TRBJ2-7
CASSVDMWGGRLFF	TGTGCCAGCTCCGTCGATATGTGGGGGGGCCGGCTGTTTTTT	NA	NA	TRBV27	TRBJ2-2
CASSVTFRQYF	TGTGCCAGCAGTGTCACATTTAGGCAGTATTTT	NA	NA	TRBV28	TRBJ2-3
CASSPTGAGPVDTQYF	TGCGCCAGCAGCCCGACAGGGGCGGGGCCGGTAGATACGCAGTATTTT	NA	TRBD1	TRBV4-1	TRBJ2-3
CASGRYGYTF	TGTGCCAGCGGAAGGTATGGCTACACCTTC	NA	NA	TRBV28	TRBJ1-2
CASQRFGTDAEAFF	TGTGCCAGCCAGCGGTTCGGGACGGACGCTGAAGCTTTCTTT	NA	NA	TRBV19	TRBJ1-1
CARSFNTSSYNEQFF	TGTGCCAGAAGCTTCAACACGAGCTCCTACAATGAGCAGTTCTTC	few	NA	TRBV7-5	TRBJ2-1
CASSNLQGAEGNQPQHF	TGTGCCAGTAGCAATCTACAGGGGGCTGAGGGCAATCAGCCCCAGCATTTT	NA	TRBD1	TRBV19	TRBJ1-5
CASSPPPPGADHEQYF	TGCGCCAGCAGCCCCCCCCCTCCGGGGGCAGACCACGAGCAGTACTTC	NA	NA	TRBV4-1	TRBJ2-7
CASGGTAPLYGYTF	TGTGCCAGCGGTGGGACAGCCCCATTATATGGCTACACCTTC	NA	TRBD1	TRBV6-1	TRBJ1-2
CASSSLTVLTSRRVYEQYF	TGTGCCAGCAGTAGTTTGACCGTCTTGACTAGTAGGCGGGTCTACGAGCAGTACTTC	NA	NA	TRBV2	TRBJ2-7
CASSFWPGGASVMNTEAFF	TGTGCCAGCAGCTTTTGGCCTGGGGGTGCGTCGGTGATGAACACTGAAGCTTTCTTT	few	NA	TRBV11-2	TRBJ1-1
CASRSAQGSPETQYF	TGTGCCAGCAGGTCCGCCCAGGGGTCTCCGGAGACCCAGTACTTC	few	NA	TRBV6-1	TRBJ2-5
CASSFNRVTEAFF	TGCGCCAGCAGCTTTAACAGGGTTACTGAAGCTTTCTTT	NA	NA	TRBV5-1	TRBJ1-1
CASSMGQGVGNQPQHF	TGTGCCAGTAGTATGGGACAGGGGGTGGGCAATCAGCCCCAGCATTTT	NA	TRBD1	TRBV19	TRBJ1-5
CATQGQYAKQYF	TGTGCCACCCAGGGCCAGTATGCGAAGCAGTACTTC	NA	NA	TRBV19	TRBJ2-7
CASSLTGRENTEAFF	TGCGCCAGCAGCTTGACAGGGAGAGAGAACACTGAAGCTTTCTTT	NA	NA	TRBV5-1	TRBJ1-1
CASSLGGIQETQYF	TGCGCCAGCAGCTTAGGCGGGATCCAAGAGACCCAGTACTTC	NA	NA	TRBV5-1	TRBJ2-5
CASSFRGDSYNEQFF	TGTGCCAGCAGCTTTAGAGGGGACTCCTACAATGAGCAGTTCTTC	NA	NA	TRBV11-3	TRBJ2-1
CASSPTVVDTDTQYF	TGTGCCAGCTCACCGACAGTGGTAGACACAGATACGCAGTATTTT	NA	NA	TRBV18	TRBJ2-3